The next 6 T cell receptor beta chains were all read from a single sample in a study of CD8+ T cells in alopecia areata. cDNA prepared by RNA extraction and subsequent reverse transcription served as the template for sequencing. Here immunoSEQ multiplex PCR was the method, and the copy in TCRdb shows in-frame clones only, minus some. The sample records 150,000 or so clones, roughly 50% being singletons. The specimen sequenced was CD4+ T cells sorted from blood. These TCRs come from a human donor with alopecia areata.

The chain combines TRBV7-9 with TRBJ2-1; D call uncertain. This CDR3 is 10 amino acids long. Germline V CDR1 and CDR2: SEHNR, FQNEAQ (reference sequence). V was trimmed by 5 bases and J by 10 bases, leaving 6 bases between them. The chain's CDR3 is CASSPREQFF. The DNA for the CDR3 is TGTGCCAGCAGCCCCCGAGAGCAGTTCTTC.

The chain employs TRBV28 and TRBJ2-7, with 7 positions matching TRBD1. The CDR3 has 14 residues. Germline V gene data show CDR1 as MDHEN and CDR2 as SYDVKM. The trim removed 5 bases at V and 2 bases at J, leaving 6 bases unmatched. In DNA form, the CDR3 reads TGTGCCAGCAGTCCCCGACAGGGAACCTACGAGCAGTACTTC. Translating it yields CASSPRQGTYEQYF.

CDR3 region: CASSQAGTGGYGYTF. The DNA of the CDR3 is TGTGCCAGCAGCCAGGCCGGGACAGGGGGCTATGGCTACACCTTC. This sequence joins TRBV14 and TRBJ1-2; 11 bases agree with TRBD1. The junction had 4 bases not matched to a gene; V was cut back by 3 bases and J by 4 bases. The CDR3 is 15 residues long. CDR1 and CDR2 (germline): SGHDN, FVKESK.

The rearrangement joins TRBV5-1 to TRBJ2-1; D is undetermined. The CDR3 is made up of 12 amino acids. Germline CDR1 reads SGHRS; CDR2 reads YFSETQ. V dropped 4 bases and J dropped 9 bases, with 11 bases sitting between them. The chain's CDR3 is CASSQDSGEQFF. The CDR3 nucleotides are TGCGCCAGCAGCCAAGATTCTGGTGAGCAGTTCTTC.

This clone was observed a few times. The same CDR3 is also encoded by other DNA sequences in this sample. The rearrangement joins TRBV5-1 to TRBJ2-1; no firm D call. Germline loops: CDR1 SGHRS, CDR2 YFSETQ. Trimming shortened V by 3 bases and J by 2 bases, and 0 bases separated the two germline ends. The CDR3 contains 11 residues. The CDR3 loop reads CASSSYNEQFF. The CDR3 DNA reads TGCGCCAGCAGCTCCTACAATGAGCAGTTCTTC.

The table lists this clone with a few counts. The chain employs TRBV29-1 and TRBJ2-5; possible D gene TRBD1, 5 bases. This CDR3 region has 11 residues. Trimming left V 2 bases short and J 5 bases short, with 6 bases between. CDR1 and CDR2 (germline): SQVTM, ANQGSEA. The CDR3, as DNA: TGCAGCGTTGAACAGGGTGAGACCCAGTACTTC. This translates into CSVEQGETQYF.